The text below deals with one TCR beta chain. As yet, its antigen is unknown. From germline, CDR1 is SEHNR and CDR2 FQNEAQ (reference sequence). The length of the CDR3 is 17 residues. Unmatched junction bases numbered 10, after V lost 1 base and J lost 4 bases. This entry is derived from a study of cytomegalovirus exposure and HLA in healthy donors. Findings and caveats of the study: Solely CMV serostatus was available to characterize immune exposure.

Primers: 60 Vbeta forward and 13 Jbeta reverse. Using immunoSEQ multiplex PCR, the repertoire was profiled, and TCRdb retains in-frame clones only, with some absent. The sample gives about 170,000 clones, approximately 81% of which show up once; nearly 2.5% is in the top ten. Sequencing input: PBMCs. The chain recombines TRBV7-9 with TRBJ1-2; 9 nucleotides match TRBD1. This sequence was found in a male donor in good health and CMV-seronegative. CDR3: CASSLDGDRVAAYGYTF. CDR3 in DNA: TGTGCCAGCAGCTTAGACGGGGACAGGGTAGCTGCCTATGGCTACACCTTC.